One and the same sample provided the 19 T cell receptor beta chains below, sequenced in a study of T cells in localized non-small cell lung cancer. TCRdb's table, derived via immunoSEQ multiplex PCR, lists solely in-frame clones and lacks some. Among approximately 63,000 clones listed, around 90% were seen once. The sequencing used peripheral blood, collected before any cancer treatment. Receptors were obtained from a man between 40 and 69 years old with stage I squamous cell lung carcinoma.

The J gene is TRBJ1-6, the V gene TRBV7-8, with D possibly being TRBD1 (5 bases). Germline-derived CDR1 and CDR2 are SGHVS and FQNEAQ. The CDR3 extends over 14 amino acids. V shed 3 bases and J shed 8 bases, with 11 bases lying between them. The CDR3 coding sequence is TGTGCCAGCAGCTTTTCGCAGGGCTATTCACCCCTCCACTTT. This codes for CASSFSQGYSPLHF.

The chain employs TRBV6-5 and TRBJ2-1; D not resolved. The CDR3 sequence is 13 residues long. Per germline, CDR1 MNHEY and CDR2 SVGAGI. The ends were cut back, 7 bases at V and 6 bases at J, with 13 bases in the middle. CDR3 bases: TGTGCCAGCACCCCCCCGGGCTCCAATGAGCAGTTCTTC. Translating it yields CASTPPGSNEQFF.

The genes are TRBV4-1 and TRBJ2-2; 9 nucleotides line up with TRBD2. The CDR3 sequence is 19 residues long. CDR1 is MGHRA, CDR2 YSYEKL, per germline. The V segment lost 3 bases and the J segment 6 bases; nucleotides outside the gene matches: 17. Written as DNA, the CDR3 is TGCGCCAGCAGCCAGATAGGTAGCGGGAGTTTCAGTCGGTCCGGGGAGCTGTTTTTT. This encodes CASSQIGSGSFSRSGELFF.

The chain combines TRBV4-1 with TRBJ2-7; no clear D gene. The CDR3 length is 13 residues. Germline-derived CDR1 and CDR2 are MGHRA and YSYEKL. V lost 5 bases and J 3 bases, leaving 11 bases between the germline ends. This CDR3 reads CASSINQDYEQYF. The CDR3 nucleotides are TGCGCCAGCAGCATAAATCAGGACTACGAGCAGTACTTC.

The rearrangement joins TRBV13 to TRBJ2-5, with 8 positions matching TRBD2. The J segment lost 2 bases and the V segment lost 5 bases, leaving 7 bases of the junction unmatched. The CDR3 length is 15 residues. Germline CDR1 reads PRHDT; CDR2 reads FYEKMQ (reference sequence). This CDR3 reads CASSAYTSGQETQYF. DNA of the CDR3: TGTGCCAGCAGCGCCTACACTAGCGGACAAGAGACCCAGTACTTC.

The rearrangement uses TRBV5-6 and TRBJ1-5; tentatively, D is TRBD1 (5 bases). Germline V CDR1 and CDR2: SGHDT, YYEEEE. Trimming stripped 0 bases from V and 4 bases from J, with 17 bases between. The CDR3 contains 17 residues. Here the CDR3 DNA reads TGTGCCAGCAGCTTGGCCGGAGACAGAAGTCTTAATCAGCCCCAGCATTTT. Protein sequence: CASSLAGDRSLNQPQHF.

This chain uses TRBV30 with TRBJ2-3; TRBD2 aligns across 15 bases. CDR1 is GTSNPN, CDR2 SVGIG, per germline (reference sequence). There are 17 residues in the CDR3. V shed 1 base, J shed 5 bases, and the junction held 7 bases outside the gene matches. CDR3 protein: CAWSAGTSGRTVDTQYF. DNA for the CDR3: TGTGCCTGGAGTGCCGGGACTAGCGGGAGGACGGTAGATACGCAGTATTTT. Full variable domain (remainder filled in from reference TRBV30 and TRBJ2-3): SQTIHQWPATLVQPVGSPLSLECTVEGTSNPNLYWYRQAAGRGLQLLFYSVGIGQISSEVPQNLSASRPQDRQFILSSKKLLLSDSGFYLCAWSAGTSGRTVDTQYFGPGTRLTVL.

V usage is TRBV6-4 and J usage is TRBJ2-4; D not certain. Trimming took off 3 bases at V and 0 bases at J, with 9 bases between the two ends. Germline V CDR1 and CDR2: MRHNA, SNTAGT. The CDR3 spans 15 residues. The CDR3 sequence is CASSESFSAKNIQYF. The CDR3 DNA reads TGTGCCAGCAGTGAAAGCTTCTCAGCCAAAAACATTCAGTACTTC.

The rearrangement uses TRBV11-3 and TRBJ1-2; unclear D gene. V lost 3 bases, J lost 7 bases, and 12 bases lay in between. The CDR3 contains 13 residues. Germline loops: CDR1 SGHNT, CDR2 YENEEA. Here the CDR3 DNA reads TGTGCCAGCAGCTTTCCGAACATGGTTGGCTACACCTTC. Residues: CASSFPNMVGYTF.

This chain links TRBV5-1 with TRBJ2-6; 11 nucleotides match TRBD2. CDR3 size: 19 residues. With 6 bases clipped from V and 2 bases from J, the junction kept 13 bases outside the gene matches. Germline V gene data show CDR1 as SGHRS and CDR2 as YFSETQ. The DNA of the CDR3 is TGCGCCAGCACCCTGGGGACTAGCGGAAGGGGTACTGGGGCCAACGTCCTGACTTTC. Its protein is CASTLGTSGRGTGANVLTF.

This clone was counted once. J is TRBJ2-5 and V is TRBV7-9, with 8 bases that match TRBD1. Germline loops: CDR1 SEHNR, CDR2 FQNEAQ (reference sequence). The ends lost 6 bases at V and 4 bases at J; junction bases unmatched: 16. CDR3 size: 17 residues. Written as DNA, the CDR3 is TGTGCCAGCAGTCCCCAGGGGCACAGGGGGTATGGAGAGACCCAGTACTTC. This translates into CASSPQGHRGYGETQYF.

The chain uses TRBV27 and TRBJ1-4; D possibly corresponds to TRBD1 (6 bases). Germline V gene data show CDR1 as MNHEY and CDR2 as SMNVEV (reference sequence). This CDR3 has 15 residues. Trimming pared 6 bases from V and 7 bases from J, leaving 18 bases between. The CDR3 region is CASSHKGGKSEKLFF. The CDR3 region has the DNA TGTGCCAGCAGCCATAAAGGGGGGAAGAGTGAAAAACTGTTTTTT. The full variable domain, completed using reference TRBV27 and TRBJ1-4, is EAQVTQNPRYLITVTGKKLTVTCSQNMNHEYMSWYRQDPGLGLRQIYYSMNVEVTDKGDVPEGYKVSRKEKRNFPLILESPSPNQTSLYFCASSHKGGKSEKLFFGSGTQLSVL.

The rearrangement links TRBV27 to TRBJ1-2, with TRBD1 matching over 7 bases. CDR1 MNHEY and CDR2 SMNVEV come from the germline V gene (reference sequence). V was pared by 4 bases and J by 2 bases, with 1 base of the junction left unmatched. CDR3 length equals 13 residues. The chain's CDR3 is CASSSDRNYGYTF. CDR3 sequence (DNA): TGTGCCAGCAGTTCGGACAGGAACTATGGCTACACCTTC.

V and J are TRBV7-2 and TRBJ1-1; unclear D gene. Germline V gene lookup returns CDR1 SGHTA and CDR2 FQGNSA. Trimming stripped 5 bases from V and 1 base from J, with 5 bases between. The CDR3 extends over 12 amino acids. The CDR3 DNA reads TGTGCCAGCAGCCATTCGAACACTGAAGCTTTCTTT. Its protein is CASSHSNTEAFF. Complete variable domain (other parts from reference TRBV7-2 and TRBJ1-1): GAGVSQSPSNKVTEKGKDVELRCDPISGHTALYWYRQSLGQGLEFLIYFQGNSAPDKSGLPSDRFSAERTGGSVSTLTIQRTQQEDSAVYLCASSHSNTEAFFGQGTRLTVV.

CDR3 DNA sequence: TGTGCCAGCAAATCCAGGGCTGGGGCCAACGTCCTGACTTTC. Its protein is CASKSRAGANVLTF. The chain uses TRBV27 and TRBJ2-6; TRBD1 is a possible D gene (5 bases). Trimming stripped 7 bases from V and 2 bases from J, with 9 bases between. Germline-derived CDR1 and CDR2 are MNHEY and SMNVEV (reference sequence). The CDR3 is 14 residues long.

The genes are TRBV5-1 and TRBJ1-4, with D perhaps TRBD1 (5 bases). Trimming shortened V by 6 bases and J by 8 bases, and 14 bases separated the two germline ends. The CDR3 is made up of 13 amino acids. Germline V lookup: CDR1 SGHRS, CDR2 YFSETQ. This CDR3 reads CASTAGEGEKLFF. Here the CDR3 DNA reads TGCGCCAGCACCGCCGGGGAGGGGGAAAAACTGTTTTTT.

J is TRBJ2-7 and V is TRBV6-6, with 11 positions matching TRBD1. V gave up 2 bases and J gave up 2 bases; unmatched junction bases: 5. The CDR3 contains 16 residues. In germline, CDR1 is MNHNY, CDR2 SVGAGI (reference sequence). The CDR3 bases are TGTGCCAGCAGTTACCCCCCGGGACAGGGGGCCTACGAGCAGTACTTC. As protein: CASSYPPGQGAYEQYF.

The CDR3 loop reads CASRPGNTGELFF. CDR3 sequence (DNA): TGTGCCAGCAGACCCGGAAACACCGGGGAGCTGTTTTTT. The genes are TRBV28 and TRBJ2-2, with D hard to call. Trimming removed 6 bases at V and 2 bases at J, with 7 bases between. This CDR3 has 13 amino acids. The germline V gene encodes CDR1 MDHEN and CDR2 SYDVKM.

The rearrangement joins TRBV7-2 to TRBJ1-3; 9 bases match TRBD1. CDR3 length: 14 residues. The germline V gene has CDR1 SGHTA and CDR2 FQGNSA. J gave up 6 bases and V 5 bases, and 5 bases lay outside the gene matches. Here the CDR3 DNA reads TGTGCCAGCAGCCACCTACAGGGGGCAAACACCATATATTTT. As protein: CASSHLQGANTIYF.